Reported below is one T cell receptor beta chain. This clone has a single count. Its antigen is not yet known. No much larger clone exists at a distance of one base, and base qualities are not known. At study entry, a tuberculin skin test and the QuantiFERON-TB GOLD In-Tube IGRA were used to screen adolescents for latent tuberculosis infection. Unsorted cryopreserved PBMC were immunosequenced, covering on average approximately 100,000 T cells per clinical donor. Eleven high schools in the Worcester region of the Western Cape, South Africa, served as enrollment sites for adolescents aged 12 to 18 years. About 10 M. tuberculosis-infected and some 10 uninfected adolescents were selected with matching for age and sex. Adolescent PBMC were isolated from freshly drawn heparinized blood by density centrifugation and cryopreserved. This sample was taken from a study of T cells in tuberculosis (dated by TCRdb to the late 2010s). About the investigation overall: To characterize T cells specific for the mycobacterial lipid antigen glucose monomycolate (GMM), the study used CD1B tetramers together with high-throughput TCR immunosequencing. A South African clinical cohort compared IGRA-negative adolescents, IGRA-positive adolescents with latent tuberculosis and adults with active tuberculosis, 10 to 11 per group. What the authors observed across the whole study: Using GEM motif frequencies, a classifier achieved 70% accuracy, whereas a classifier built on the diverse GMM-specific repertoire got to 87% accuracy (AUROC around 0.87). Smaller mean NN-distances to GMM-specific TCRs were observed in active tuberculosis TCR-alpha repertoires than in IGRA-negative controls, suggesting clonal expansion of GMM-specific TCRs. Shorter CDR3-alpha lengths in active tuberculosis patients partly drove the smaller NN-distances, and the TCR-beta difference was not statistically significant. Clinical samples were selected based on which cryopreserved specimens were available, and the active tuberculosis cases were adults whereas the controls were adolescents.

Trimming leaves V shorter by 4 bases and J shorter by 2 bases, with the junction holding 5 bases beyond the gene matches. The germline V gene encodes CDR1 SGHNT and CDR2 YENEEA. Measured from the cysteine to the phenylalanine, the CDR3 is 14 residues long. The entry retains the CDR3 DNA only, 42 bases that are in frame from base 1. TCR libraries were generated with the immunoSEQ multiplex PCR assay, using TCR-beta and/or TCR-alpha/delta assays for each sample. Amplified TCR libraries were sequenced on the Illumina high-throughput platform. As for the original processing: Clustering and dimensionality reduction relied on pairwise TCRdist distances among GMM-specific receptors from T cells that were either sorted ex vivo or expanded in vitro. Each clinical repertoire received a mean NN-distance score, defined as the average TCRdist to the nearest 10% of tetramer-positive reference sequences. GEM TCR motif frequency was computed as the fraction of unique TCRs matching known GEM sequences by V/J usage and CDR3 length. Active tuberculosis was classified by linear discriminant analysis with leave-one-out cross-validation, implemented in scikit-learn. Entries here come from immuneACCESS through TCRdb and include only in-frame sequences with V and J called. Some clones fail to appear in such tables; in the studies checked, an unresolved V gene covers under half of the shortfall, and the cause of the remainder is unknown. That table gives V, J and clone size, and the DNA gave D and trimming. This sample holds approximately 30,000 clones; 97% were observed only once. Of the sample, 6.2% is held by the ten largest clones.

Sequenced sample: PBMCs. The clonotype comes from a donor between 10 and 35 years old with latent tuberculosis or without tuberculosis infection. The rearranged segments are TRBV11-3 and TRBJ2-7; the junction holds 7 bases that match TRBD1. The DNA sequence follows: TGTGCCAGCAGCTCGGGACAGCTTCCCTACGAGCAGTACTTC. This encodes CASSSGQLPYEQYF.